These 23 T cell receptor beta chains share one sample of origin, sequenced in a study of vaccination and CD4 T cells after COVID-19 (dated by TCRdb to between 2020 and 2023). No cognate antigen is known for these TCRs. In light of the paper, this sample's treatment or condition label describes: roughly 11-day PBMC culture with coronavirus spike peptide pools or control peptides (ViraFEST assay). CD4+ T cells from unexposed donors were collected before the COVID-19 pandemic (2011-2018). Library generation was performed with PCR. Sequenced on an Illumina iSeq 100. DNA from cultured CD4+ T cells was subjected to TCR sequencing with the Oncomine TCR Beta short-read assay at the Johns Hopkins FTIC core. Using fastp trimming at Q25 and MiXCR clonotype assembly, TCRdb reanalyzed the public sequencing data and kept in-frame beta chains. Duplicate CDR3 protein sequences are folded into a single record with the most common DNA and genes. This sample holds roughly 7,000 distinct CDR3 sequences; around 51% were observed only once. About 25% of the sample belongs to the ten largest clones.

Material for sequencing was CD4+ T cells from blood, cultured in vitro. These receptors were taken from a human donor in good health.

Here the CDR3 DNA reads TGCAGTGCTAGACAGTTGGAGAATCAGCCCCAGCATTTT. Its protein is CSARQLENQPQHF. The chain links TRBV20-1 to TRBJ1-5; D not resolved. The CDR3 consists of 13 residues. Germline CDR1 reads DFQATT; CDR2 reads SNEGSKA (reference sequence). The V end was cut by 2 bases, the J end by 4 bases, with 9 bases between.

The rearrangement links TRBV6-2 or TRBV6-3 to TRBJ1-5; 7 bases fit TRBD1. The V gene's germline CDR1 is MNHEY and CDR2 SVGEGT. V dropped 6 bases and J dropped 1; count of bases not matched to a gene: 6. The length of the CDR3 is 15 residues. CDR3 DNA: TGTGCCAGCAGCGCTCCAGGGGGAAGCAATCAGCCCCAGCATTTT. Protein sequence: CASSAPGGSNQPQHF.

J is TRBJ2-4 and V is TRBV7-9; 8 positions agree with TRBD1. Germline V gene sequence: CDR1 SEHNR, CDR2 FQNEAQ (reference sequence). V lost 5 bases and J lost 4; bases outside the gene matches: 4. This CDR3 is 14 amino acids long. The CDR3, as DNA: TGTGCCAGCAGCCCAGGGGGCTCTAAAAACATTCAGTACTTC. It encodes CASSPGGSKNIQYF.

The genes are TRBV20-1 and TRBJ1-2; maybe TRBD1 (6 bases). V dropped 7 bases and J dropped 0 bases, with 12 bases sitting between them. This CDR3 spans 13 amino acids. Germline lookup yields CDR1 DFQATT and CDR2 SNEGSKA (reference sequence). The CDR3 nucleotides are TGCAGTGACCCGGACAGATCTAACTATGGCTACACCTTC. Encoded protein: CSDPDRSNYGYTF.

V is TRBV7-8 and J is TRBJ2-1; 7 nucleotides line up with TRBD2. V lost 5 bases, J lost 3 bases, and 13 bases stayed unmatched. This CDR3 is built from 17 residues. The V gene's germline CDR1 is SGHVS and CDR2 FQNEAQ. The CDR3 is CASSPRRAGAGYNEQFF. The CDR3 DNA reads as TGTGCCAGCAGCCCCCGGCGGGCGGGAGCGGGCTACAATGAGCAGTTCTTC.

This chain links TRBV5-1 with TRBJ2-2; perhaps TRBD2 as D (6 bases). This CDR3 comprises 13 residues. Trimming pared 0 bases from V and 6 bases from J, leaving 6 bases between. Germline values: CDR1 SGHRS, CDR2 YFSETQ. The CDR3 protein is CASSLGLAGELFF. The DNA of the CDR3 is TGCGCCAGCAGCTTGGGACTAGCCGGGGAGCTGTTTTTT.

This clonotype was recorded once. The rearrangement uses TRBV7-8 and TRBJ1-1; D is unresolved. The germline V and J ends were trimmed by 2 bases and 8 bases, with 9 bases remaining between them. Per germline, CDR1 SGHVS and CDR2 FQNEAQ. The CDR3 loop spans 12 amino acids. This CDR3 is CASSLFAAEAFF. For the CDR3, the DNA is TGTGCCAGCAGCTTATTCGCTGCAGAAGCTTTCTTT.

CDR3 DNA sequence: TGTGCCAGCATCACCGGGACAGGGGATAGAACAGATACGCAGTATTTT. Residues: CASITGTGDRTDTQYF. The chain joins TRBV7-9 to TRBJ2-3; 10 bases fit TRBD1. The CDR3 has 16 residues. Germline CDR1 is SEHNR and CDR2 is FQNEAQ (reference sequence). The junction had 10 bases not matched to a gene; V was cut back by 7 bases and J by 3 bases. The full variable domain, in which reference TRBV7-9 and TRBJ2-3 provide the parts outside the CDR3, is DTGVSQNPRHKITKRGQNVTFRCDPISEHNRLYWYRQTLGQGPEFLTYFQNEAQLEKSRLLSDRFSAERPKGSFSTLEIQRTEQGDSAMYLCASITGTGDRTDTQYFGPGTRLTVL.

This chain uses TRBV27 with TRBJ1-5; D is unclear. The germline V gene encodes CDR1 MNHEY and CDR2 SMNVEV (reference sequence). The CDR3 is made up of 16 amino acids. The ends were cut back, 3 bases at V and 0 bases at J, with 12 bases in the middle. This CDR3 reads CASSFLRDSSNQPQHF. The CDR3 coding sequence is TGTGCCAGCAGTTTCTTAAGGGATTCTAGCAATCAGCCCCAGCATTTT.

CDR3 sequence reads: CSARGDRGLGNTIYF. The CDR3 DNA reads TGCAGTGCTAGAGGTGACAGAGGCCTTGGAAACACCATATATTTT. The genes are TRBV20-1 and TRBJ1-3; D might be TRBD1 (5 bases). The V gene's germline CDR1 is DFQATT and CDR2 SNEGSKA (reference sequence). There are 15 residues in the CDR3. The V end lost 1 base, the J end lost 3 bases, and 13 bases lay between the germline ends.

This clonotype was seen just once. This rearrangement joins TRBV6-4 to TRBJ2-3; 9 bases line up with TRBD1. V shed 0 bases and J 0 bases; nucleotides not matched to a gene: 1. Germline values: CDR1 MRHNA, CDR2 SNTAGT. This CDR3 is built from 16 residues. The CDR3 is CASSDSGTGSTDTQYF. DNA for the CDR3: TGTGCCAGCAGTGACTCGGGGACAGGGAGCACAGATACGCAGTATTTT.

This chain links TRBV20-1 with TRBJ2-7; D is unclear. Between the trimmed V and J ends, which lost 3 bases and 0 bases, there was a span of 6 bases. The germline CDR1 and CDR2 sequences are DFQATT and SNEGSKA (reference sequence). The CDR3 has 12 amino acids. CDR3 sequence: CSARTRSYEQYF. Written as DNA, the CDR3 is TGCAGTGCTAGGACGCGCTCCTACGAGCAGTACTTC.

The chain recombines TRBV28 with TRBJ1-5, with TRBD1 as a possible D gene (5 bases). Germline V CDR1 and CDR2: MDHEN, SYDVKM. The CDR3 is 13 residues long. Trimming pared 8 bases from V and 6 bases from J, leaving 14 bases between. The CDR3 DNA is TGTGCCAGCGAGCAGGGATGGGGTCAGCCCCAGCATTTT. Translating it yields CASEQGWGQPQHF.

J is TRBJ2-7 and V is TRBV12-3 or TRBV12-4, with TRBD1 matching over 7 bases. With 3 bases clipped from V and 2 bases from J, the junction kept 4 bases outside the gene matches. This CDR3 contains 14 residues. The chain's CDR3 is CASSLRGPPYEQYF. Here the CDR3 DNA reads TGTGCCAGCAGTTTGAGGGGGCCCCCCTACGAGCAGTACTTC.

The chain couples TRBV29-1 to TRBJ1-2; D not resolved. CDR1 and CDR2 (germline): SQVTM, ANQGSEA. The CDR3 sequence is 15 residues long. Trimming stripped 0 bases from V and 4 bases from J, with 15 bases between. CDR3 loop: CSVEDPWPIPYGYTF. In DNA form, the CDR3 reads TGCAGCGTTGAAGATCCCTGGCCGATTCCCTATGGCTACACCTTC.

The chain couples TRBV20-1 to TRBJ1-6, with D perhaps matching TRBD1 (6 bases). This CDR3 is 17 amino acids long. The germline gives CDR1 DFQATT, CDR2 SNEGSKA (reference sequence). The V end was cut by 2 bases, the J end by 5 bases, with 19 bases between. The chain's CDR3 is CSARTGGRTVHNSPLHF. The CDR3 DNA is TGCAGTGCTAGAACCGGGGGGCGCACTGTCCATAATTCACCCCTCCACTTT.

The rearrangement links TRBV2 to TRBJ1-6; tentatively, D is TRBD1 (5 bases). Trimming removed 4 bases from V and 8 bases from J, with 12 bases in between. The CDR3 is made up of 14 amino acids. Germline V gene data show CDR1 as SNHLY and CDR2 as FYNNEI. CDR3 coding DNA: TGTGCCAGCAGTGGACAGTCTGCGGATTCACCCCTCCACTTT. Translated, it gives CASSGQSADSPLHF.

This clonotype came up a few times. The rearrangement uses TRBV6-1 and TRBJ1-5; TRBD1 aligns across 7 bases. Germline V gene lookup returns CDR1 MNHNS and CDR2 SASEGT. Trimming at V came to 8 bases and at J to 6 bases, leaving 7 bases not matched to a gene. This CDR3 has 13 residues. The CDR3 reads CASSTTGSQPQHF. Here the CDR3 DNA reads TGTGCCAGCTCCACGACAGGGTCTCAGCCCCAGCATTTT.

This chain joins TRBV28 and TRBJ1-1, with unresolved D. Germline CDR1 reads MDHEN; CDR2 reads SYDVKM. The CDR3 spans 17 residues. V was clipped by 7 bases and J by 2 bases, with 23 bases between them. The CDR3: CASTPFTVAVRNTEAFF. CDR3 sequence (DNA): TGTGCCAGCACTCCCTTTACCGTGGCAGTCCGTAACACTGAAGCTTTCTTT. The full variable domain, with the rest looked up from reference TRBV28 and TRBJ1-1, is DVKVTQSSRYLVKRTGEKVFLECVQDMDHENMFWYRQDPGLGLRLIYFSYDVKMKEKGDIPEGYSVSREKKERFSLILESASTNQTSMYLCASTPFTVAVRNTEAFFGQGTRLTVV.

The table lists this clonotype with a count of one. V usage is TRBV27 and J usage is TRBJ1-6; a weak D match, TRBD1 (6 bases). V dropped 4 bases and J dropped 7 bases, with 11 bases sitting between them. Per the germline V gene, CDR1 is MNHEY and CDR2 is SMNVEV (reference sequence). The CDR3 contains 14 residues. The CDR3 DNA reads as TGTGCCAGCAGTTGGACAGATTCCAATTCACCCCTCCACTTT. Translating gives CASSWTDSNSPLHF.

This sequence joins TRBV6-1 and TRBJ1-5, with 7 bases fitting TRBD1. The CDR3 is 14 residues long. Germline V gives CDR1 MNHNS, CDR2 SASEGT. V shed 5 bases and J 4 bases; nucleotides not matched to a gene: 5. The CDR3 DNA sequence: TGTGCCAGCAGTCTAGACAGGGCAAATCAGCCCCAGCATTTT. It translates to CASSLDRANQPQHF.

The V gene is TRBV3-1, the J gene TRBJ1-1, with D possibly being TRBD1 (6 bases). The germline V gene encodes CDR1 LGHDT and CDR2 YNNKEL (reference sequence). CDR3 length: 14 amino acids. Deletions cut 2 bases from V and 4 bases from J, with 11 bases between. The CDR3, as DNA: TGTGCCAGCAGCCAATGGGGGCAGGTCACTGAAGCTTTCTTT. This sequence encodes CASSQWGQVTEAFF.

On this clonotype: The junction does not match germline at one end; this may be a read error. The V gene is TRBV7-2, the J gene TRBJ1-1, with 7 bases aligning to TRBD1. The germline CDR1 and CDR2 sequences are SGHTA and FQGNSA. This CDR3 is 15 amino acids long. For the CDR3, the DNA is TGCGCCAGCAGCCAGAGAGACAGGGTAAAGACTGAAGCTTTCTTT. Translating it yields CASSQRDRVKTEAFF.